This T cell receptor (beta chain) came from a study of shared clonotypes between healthy human individuals. V was pared by 4 bases and J by 10 bases, with 10 bases between. The CDR3 has 11 residues. Germline V gene sequence: CDR1 SGHAT, CDR2 FQNNGV. Study-wide results and limits: A handful of donors had roughly 5.2% of their naive CD4 clonotypes in common. When compared with the clonotypes that were shared by all four sorted-subset donors, the non-shared clonotypes turned out to have lower generation probabilities. In the sorted subsets, rarefaction showed sequencing was incomplete despite large depth.

Libraries were prepared by immunoSEQ multiplex PCR; TCRdb keeps only in-frame clonotypes and omits some of them. This table holds under 1,100,000 clones, 70% to 80% found once. Worth noting for this clone: Antigen unknown.

Caucasian adults residing in Nashville, Tennessee made up all the donors. Sequenced input: memory CD4+ T cells sorted from blood. The subset is: CD45RA-negative fraction. This sequence originates from a man between 18 and 29 years old in good health. This chain links TRBV11-2 with TRBJ1-1; D gene uncertain. This CDR3 is CASSWGQVAFF. The CDR3, as DNA: TGTGCCAGCAGCTGGGGTCAGGTAGCTTTCTTT.